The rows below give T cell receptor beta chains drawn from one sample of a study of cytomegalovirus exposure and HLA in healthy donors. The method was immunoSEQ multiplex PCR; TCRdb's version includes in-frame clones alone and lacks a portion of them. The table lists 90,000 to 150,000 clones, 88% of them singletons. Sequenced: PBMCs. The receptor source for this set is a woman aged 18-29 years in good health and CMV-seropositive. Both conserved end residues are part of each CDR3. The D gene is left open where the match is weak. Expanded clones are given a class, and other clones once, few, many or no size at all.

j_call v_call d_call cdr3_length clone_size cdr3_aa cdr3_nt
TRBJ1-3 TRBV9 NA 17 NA CASSATGFRSSGNTIYF TGTGCCAGCAGCGCTACAGGGTTTCGGAGCTCTGGAAACACCATATATTTT
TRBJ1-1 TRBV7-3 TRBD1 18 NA CASSLSWCTGDEDTEAFF TGTGCCAGCAGCTTAAGCTGGTGCACAGGGGACGAGGACACTGAAGCTTTCTTT
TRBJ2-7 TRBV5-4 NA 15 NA CASSHNLQSSYEQYF TGTGCCAGCAGCCACAACTTACAGAGCTCCTACGAGCAGTACTTC
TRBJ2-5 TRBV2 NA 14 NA CASRQQGLRETQYF TGTGCCAGCAGGCAACAGGGCCTCCGGGAGACCCAGTACTTC
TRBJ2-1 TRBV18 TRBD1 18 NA CASSPVPGQGLTYNEQFF TGTGCCAGCTCTCCAGTCCCGGGACAGGGGTTGACCTACAATGAGCAGTTCTTC
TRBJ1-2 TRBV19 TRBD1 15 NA CASSTWTGLVYGYTF TGTGCCAGTAGTACATGGACAGGGCTGGTCTATGGCTACACCTTC
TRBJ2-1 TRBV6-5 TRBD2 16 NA CASSYSPLAGGNEQFF TGTGCCAGCAGTTACTCGCCTCTAGCGGGAGGGAATGAGCAGTTCTTC
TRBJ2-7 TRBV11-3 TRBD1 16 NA CASSQDPGGWTYEQYF TGTGCCAGCAGCCAAGACCCAGGGGGCTGGACCTACGAGCAGTACTTC
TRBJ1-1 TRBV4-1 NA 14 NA CASSQTGLNTEAFF TGCGCCAGCAGCCAGACGGGTCTGAACACTGAAGCTTTCTTT
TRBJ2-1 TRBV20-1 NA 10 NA CSVRGYEQFF TGCAGCGTTAGGGGGTATGAGCAGTTCTTC
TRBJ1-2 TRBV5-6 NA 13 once CASGLQVNHGYTF TGTGCCAGCGGATTACAGGTCAATCATGGCTACACCTTC
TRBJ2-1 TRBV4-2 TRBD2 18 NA CASSQDLLTSGGEYEQFF TGTGCCAGCAGCCAAGACCTGTTAACTAGCGGGGGGGAGTATGAGCAGTTCTTC
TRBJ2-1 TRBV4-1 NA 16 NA CASSRVYSGSYNEQFF TGCGCCAGCAGCCGGGTTTATAGCGGCTCCTACAATGAGCAGTTCTTC
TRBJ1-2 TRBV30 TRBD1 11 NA CAWRWDSGYTF TGTGCCTGGAGGTGGGACAGCGGCTACACCTTC
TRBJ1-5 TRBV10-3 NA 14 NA CAISGTSQGQPQHF TGTGCCATCAGCGGGACAAGCCAAGGCCAGCCCCAGCATTTT
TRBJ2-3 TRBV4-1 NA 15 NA CASSQGRGTTDTQYF TGCGCCAGCAGCCAAGGACGGGGGACCACAGATACGCAGTATTTT
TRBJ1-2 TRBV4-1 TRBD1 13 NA CASSQGTGEGYTF TGCGCCAGCAGCCAAGGGACAGGGGAGGGCTACACCTTC
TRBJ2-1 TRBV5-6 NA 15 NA CASSLEGRDYNEQFF TGTGCCAGCAGCTTGGAGGGCAGGGACTACAATGAGCAGTTCTTC
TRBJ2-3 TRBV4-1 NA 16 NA CASSQGAASGTDTQYF TGCGCCAGCAGCCAAGGGGCGGCTAGCGGCACAGATACGCAGTATTTT
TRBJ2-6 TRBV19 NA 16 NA CASSIDPGLGANVLTF TGTGCCAGTAGTATAGATCCAGGGTTGGGGGCCAACGTCCTGACTTTC
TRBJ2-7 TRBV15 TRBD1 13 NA CATSKGQASEQYF TGTGCCACCAGCAAGGGACAGGCATCCGAGCAGTACTTC
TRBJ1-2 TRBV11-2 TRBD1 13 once CASSLGQDYGYTF TGTGCCAGCAGCTTGGGACAGGACTATGGCTACACCTTC
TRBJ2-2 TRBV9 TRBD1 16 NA CASSPWTGENTGELFF TGTGCCAGCAGCCCCTGGACAGGGGAGAACACCGGGGAGCTGTTTTTT
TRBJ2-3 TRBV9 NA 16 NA CASSSFGGTSTDTQYF TGTGCCAGCAGCAGCTTTGGAGGGACTAGCACAGATACGCAGTATTTT
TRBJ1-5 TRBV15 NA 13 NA CATSRGRGQPQHF TGTGCCACCAGCAGAGGAAGGGGTCAGCCCCAGCATTTT
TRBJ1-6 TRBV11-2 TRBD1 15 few CASSSMTGYSSPLHF TGTGCCAGCAGCTCGATGACAGGGTATAGTTCACCCCTCCACTTT
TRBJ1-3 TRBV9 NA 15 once CASSVEGQKGNTIYF TGTGCCAGCAGCGTAGAAGGACAGAAGGGAAACACCATATATTTT
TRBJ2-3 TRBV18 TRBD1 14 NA CASSPDRTTDTQYF TGTGCCAGCTCACCGGACAGGACCACAGATACGCAGTATTTT
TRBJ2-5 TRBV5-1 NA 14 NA CASSLGGRQETQYF TGCGCCAGCAGCTTGGGGGGCCGGCAAGAGACCCAGTACTTC
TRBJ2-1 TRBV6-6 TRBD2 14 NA CASSTQRGGMEQFF TGTGCCAGCAGTACACAGCGGGGGGGGATGGAGCAGTTCTTC
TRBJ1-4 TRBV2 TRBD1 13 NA CASSGQGNEKLFF TGTGCCAGCAGCGGACAGGGGAATGAAAAACTGTTTTTT
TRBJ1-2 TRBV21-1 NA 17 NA CASSKGGGARADYGYTF TGTGCCAGCAGCAAAGGGGGAGGGGCCCGAGCCGACTATGGCTACACCTTC
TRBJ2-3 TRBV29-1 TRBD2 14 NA CSARGGLSTDTQYF TGCAGCGCCCGGGGGGGCCTTAGCACAGATACGCAGTATTTT
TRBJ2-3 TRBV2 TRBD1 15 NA CAIKGGQGSSDTQYF TGTGCCATCAAGGGGGGACAGGGGAGTTCAGATACGCAGTATTTT
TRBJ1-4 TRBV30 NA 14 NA CAWSLGAPNEKLFF TGTGCCTGGAGTCTAGGTGCCCCCAATGAAAAACTGTTTTTT
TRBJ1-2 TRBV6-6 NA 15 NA CASSYTDRANYGYTF TGTGCCAGCAGTTACACGGACAGAGCTAACTATGGCTACACCTTC
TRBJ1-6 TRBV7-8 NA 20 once CASSQAQVPNDSSYNSPLHF TGTGCCAGCAGTCAGGCTCAGGTTCCCAACGATAGCTCCTATAATTCACCCCTCCACTTT
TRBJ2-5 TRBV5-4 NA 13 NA CASSTGSEETQYF TGTGCCAGCAGCACAGGCAGCGAAGAGACCCAGTACTTC
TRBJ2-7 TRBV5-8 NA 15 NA CASSNTGLRAYEQYF TGTGCCAGCAGCAACACAGGGTTAAGGGCCTACGAGCAGTACTTC
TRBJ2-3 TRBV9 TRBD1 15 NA CASSVVGQGVDTQYF TGTGCCAGCAGCGTAGTGGGACAGGGGGTGGATACGCAGTATTTT
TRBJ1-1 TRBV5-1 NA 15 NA CASSMGEGVNTEAFF TGCGCCAGCAGCATGGGGGAGGGGGTGAACACTGAAGCTTTCTTT